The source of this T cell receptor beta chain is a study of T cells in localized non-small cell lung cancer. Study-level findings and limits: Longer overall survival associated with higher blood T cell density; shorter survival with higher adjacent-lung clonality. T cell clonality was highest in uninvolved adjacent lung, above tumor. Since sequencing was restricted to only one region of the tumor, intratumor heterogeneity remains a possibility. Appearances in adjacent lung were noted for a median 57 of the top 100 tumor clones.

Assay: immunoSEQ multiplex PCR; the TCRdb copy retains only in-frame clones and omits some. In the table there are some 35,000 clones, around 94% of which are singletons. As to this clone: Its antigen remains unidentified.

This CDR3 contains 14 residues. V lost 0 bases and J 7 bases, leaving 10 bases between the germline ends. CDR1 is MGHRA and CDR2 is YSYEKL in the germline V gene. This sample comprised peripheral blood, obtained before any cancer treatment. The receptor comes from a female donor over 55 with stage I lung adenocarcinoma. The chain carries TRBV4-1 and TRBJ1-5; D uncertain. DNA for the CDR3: TGCGCCAGCAGCCAAGACAACGCTAGGCAGCCCCAGCATTTT. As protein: CASSQDNARQPQHF.